This passage covers 15 T cell receptor beta chains from one sample sequenced in a study of T cell changes during pregnancy in multiple sclerosis. Generated by immunoSEQ multiplex PCR, the TCRdb table keeps only in-frame clones and is missing some. The sample shows around 42,000 clones, around 90% of them seen only once. Specimen: peripheral blood, collected in the first trimester of pregnancy. These receptors came from a female donor in good health, enrolled as a control in a pregnancy study.

This clone was picked up a small number of times. This sequence joins TRBV15 and TRBJ1-1; D perhaps matches TRBD1 (6 bases). Looked up from germline, CDR1 is LNHNV and CDR2 is YYDKDF (reference sequence). V dropped 0 bases and J dropped 0 bases, with 8 bases sitting between them. This CDR3 is 15 amino acids long. CDR3 sequence: CATSRDRGVNTEAFF. The CDR3 DNA is TGTGCCACCAGCAGAGACAGGGGAGTGAACACTGAAGCTTTCTTT.

The V and J genes are TRBV25-1 and TRBJ2-7; 11 nucleotides align to TRBD2. V lost 8 bases to trimming and J lost 2 bases; unmatched junction nucleotides: 11. The CDR3 runs 16 residues. The germline gives CDR1 MGHDK, CDR2 SYGVNS. The CDR3 nucleotides read TGTGCCAGCTCCTCGGCAGGGACTAGCGGCGCCTACGAGCAGTACTTC. It yields the protein CASSSAGTSGAYEQYF.

The chain recombines TRBV6-5 with TRBJ1-2; D possibly corresponds to TRBD1 (6 bases). The CDR3 has 13 amino acids. CDR1 and CDR2 (germline): MNHEY, SVGAGI. The V and J ends lost 7 bases and 4 bases respectively, with 13 bases between them. The CDR3 nucleotides are TGTGCCAGCACTATGGACAGAATCTATGGCTACACCTTC. It codes for CASTMDRIYGYTF.

The chain uses TRBV7-2 and TRBJ2-7, with a tentative D call TRBD1 (5 bases). This CDR3 region has 17 residues. V lost 5 bases and J 2 bases, leaving 22 bases between the germline ends. Germline V gene sequence: CDR1 SGHTA, CDR2 FQGNSA. The CDR3 coding sequence is TGTGCCAGCAGCAAAGCCTTTAAAGGTGGGGCACCCTACGAGCAGTACTTC. Protein sequence: CASSKAFKGGAPYEQYF.

This chain links TRBV29-1 with TRBJ1-6, with TRBD1 identical over 9 bases. V lost 1 base and J lost 11; bases outside the gene matches: 3. The CDR3 is made up of 13 amino acids. CDR1 SQVTM and CDR2 ANQGSEA come from the germline V gene. The CDR3 sequence is CSVEAGQGTPLHF. For the CDR3, the DNA is TGCAGCGTTGAAGCGGGACAGGGAACACCCCTCCACTTT.

This clone was picked up one time. This chain's CDR3 is CASRIAGGPGEQFF. In nucleotides, the CDR3 is TGTGCCAGCAGGATAGCGGGGGGGCCGGGTGAGCAGTTCTTC. The rearrangement uses TRBV5-4 and TRBJ2-1; 11 bases fit TRBD2. Germline V CDR1 and CDR2: SGHNT, YYREEE (reference sequence). V lost 5 bases and J lost 9; bases outside the gene matches: 7. The CDR3 sequence is 14 residues long.

This chain connects TRBV5-4 to TRBJ1-4; D is perhaps TRBD1 (6 bases). Trimming pared 3 bases from V and 0 bases from J, leaving 15 bases between. From germline, CDR1 is SGHNT and CDR2 YYREEE (reference sequence). This CDR3 has 17 amino acids. The CDR3 coding sequence is TGTGCCAGCAGCTGGCAGAGCCGACAGGCAACTAATGAAAAACTGTTTTTT. Protein product: CASSWQSRQATNEKLFF.

The chain employs TRBV7-2 and TRBJ1-4; D remains ambiguous. This CDR3 spans 15 amino acids. With 3 bases removed from V and 7 bases from J, the gap between germline ends came to 15 bases. The germline CDR1 and CDR2 sequences are SGHTA and FQGNSA. The CDR3, as DNA: TGTGCCAGCAGCTTTGACGAGGGCTGGGGTGAAAAACTGTTTTTT. Translation gives CASSFDEGWGEKLFF.

The J gene is TRBJ1-2, the V gene TRBV29-1, with D unresolved. Germline assignment: CDR1 SQVTM and CDR2 ANQGSEA. The V end was cut by 6 bases, the J end by 4 bases, with 21 bases between. This CDR3 has 15 amino acids. Written as DNA, the CDR3 is TGCAGCGTCGATATATATCAGGAGGAAATCTATGGCTACACCTTC. It yields the protein CSVDIYQEEIYGYTF.

The count of this clone is one. This chain links TRBV4-3 with TRBJ2-5; 9 positions match TRBD1. CDR1 and CDR2 (germline): LGHNA, YSLEER. V gave up 4 bases and J gave up 1 base; unmatched junction bases: 7. The CDR3 consists of 16 residues. The CDR3 protein is CASSPNRGQGQETQYF. As DNA, the CDR3 is TGCGCCAGCAGCCCTAACAGGGGGCAGGGCCAAGAGACCCAGTACTTC.

The J gene is TRBJ2-7, the V gene TRBV25-1, with D perhaps TRBD2 (6 bases). The V end lost 2 bases, the J end lost 0 bases, and 14 bases lay between the germline ends. Looked up from germline, CDR1 is MGHDK and CDR2 is SYGVNS. This CDR3 spans 16 amino acids. CDR3 bases: TGTGCCAGCAGTGAAGATCGGGGGTCCGGCTCCTACGAGCAGTACTTC. Its translation: CASSEDRGSGSYEQYF.

The V gene is TRBV7-8, the J gene TRBJ2-7, with 9 bases matching TRBD2. Germline lookup yields CDR1 SGHVS and CDR2 FQNEAQ. The CDR3 spans 16 residues. J lost 3 bases, V lost 1 base, and 7 bases had no gene match. DNA of the CDR3: TGTGCCAGCAGCTTAGGTAGTAGCGGGAGTGGCTACGAGCAGTACTTC. Translated, it gives CASSLGSSGSGYEQYF.

V gene TRBV7-2 combines with J gene TRBJ1-6; D remains unclear. Germline V gene data show CDR1 as SGHTA and CDR2 as FQGNSA. This CDR3 has 13 amino acids. Trimming removed 1 base at V and 6 bases at J, with 4 bases between. The CDR3 here is CASSLVLNSPLHF. DNA for the CDR3: TGTGCCAGCAGCTTAGTACTTAATTCACCCCTCCACTTT.

This sequence joins TRBV4-3 and TRBJ1-1, with 7 nucleotides matching TRBD1. The germline V gene has CDR1 LGHNA and CDR2 YSLEER. J was trimmed by 3 bases and V by 2 bases; bases with no gene match: 12. The CDR3 length is 17 residues. In DNA form, the CDR3 reads TGCGCCAGCAGCCAATGGCAGGGGGGCCGGAGGGACACTGAAGCTTTCTTT. It yields the protein CASSQWQGGRRDTEAFF.

J is TRBJ2-3 and V is TRBV6-4; a possible D gene is TRBD1 (6 bases). The CDR3 is made up of 13 amino acids. The ends were cut back, 4 bases at V and 5 bases at J, with 10 bases in the middle. The V gene's germline CDR1 is MRHNA and CDR2 SNTAGT. CDR3 bases: TGTGCCAGCAGTGTTGGCAGGGGAGATACGCAGTATTTT. It is translated as CASSVGRGDTQYF.